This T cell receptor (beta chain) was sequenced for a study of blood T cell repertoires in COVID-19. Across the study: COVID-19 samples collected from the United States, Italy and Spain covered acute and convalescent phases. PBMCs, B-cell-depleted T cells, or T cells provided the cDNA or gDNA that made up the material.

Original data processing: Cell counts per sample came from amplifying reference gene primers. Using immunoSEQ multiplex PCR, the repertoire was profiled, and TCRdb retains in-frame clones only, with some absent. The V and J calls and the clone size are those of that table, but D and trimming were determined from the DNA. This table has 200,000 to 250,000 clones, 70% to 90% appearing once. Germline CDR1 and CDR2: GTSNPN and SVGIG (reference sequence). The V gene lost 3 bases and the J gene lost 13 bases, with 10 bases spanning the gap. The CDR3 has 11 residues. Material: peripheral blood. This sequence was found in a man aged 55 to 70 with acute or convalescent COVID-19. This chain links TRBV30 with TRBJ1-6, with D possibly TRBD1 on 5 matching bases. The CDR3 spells CAWRSTVPLHF. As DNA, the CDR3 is TGTGCCTGGAGGTCGACAGTTCCCCTCCACTTT. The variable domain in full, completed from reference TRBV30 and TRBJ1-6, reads SQTIHQWPATLVQPVGSPLSLECTVEGTSNPNLYWYRQAAGRGLQLLFYSVGIGQISSEVPQNLSASRPQDRQFILSSKKLLLSDSGFYLCAWRSTVPLHFGNGTRLTVT.